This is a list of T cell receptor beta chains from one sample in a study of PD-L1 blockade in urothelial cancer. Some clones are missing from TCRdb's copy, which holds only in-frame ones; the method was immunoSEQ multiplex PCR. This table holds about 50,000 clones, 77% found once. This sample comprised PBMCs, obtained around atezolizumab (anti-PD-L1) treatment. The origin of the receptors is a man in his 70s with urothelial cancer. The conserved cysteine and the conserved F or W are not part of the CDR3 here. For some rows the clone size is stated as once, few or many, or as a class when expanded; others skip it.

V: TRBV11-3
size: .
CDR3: ASSSTTSGRTYNEQF

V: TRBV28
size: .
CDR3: ASSLMGQQNNEQF

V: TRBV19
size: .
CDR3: GGRCKTWGGNTEAF

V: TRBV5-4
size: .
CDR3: ASSLGAGGSSYNEQF

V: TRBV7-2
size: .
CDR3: ASSRGGAPGNTIY

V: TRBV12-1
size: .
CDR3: ASSFAIRASGSVAGELF

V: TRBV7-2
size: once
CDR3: ASSLEGHPDQPQH

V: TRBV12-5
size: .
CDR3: ASGPTRGQGGQPQH

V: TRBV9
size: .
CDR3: ASSPTAGVTGELF

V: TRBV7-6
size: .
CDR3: ASSLGPSATYEQY

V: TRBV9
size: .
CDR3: ASSVEAGRGYGYT

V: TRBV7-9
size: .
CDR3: ASSLGFGSNQPQH

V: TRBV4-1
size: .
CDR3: ASSLREGGEKKGEPGNTIY

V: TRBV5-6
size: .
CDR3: ASTRVGEGETQY

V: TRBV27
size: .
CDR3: ASSPTSGGPSSYNEQF

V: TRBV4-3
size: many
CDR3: ASSQEGLRASFGELF

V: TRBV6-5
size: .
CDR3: ASSPTPNQPQH

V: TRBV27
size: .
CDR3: ASSSRTGLSGYT

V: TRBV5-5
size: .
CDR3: ASSFSTGAGANVLT

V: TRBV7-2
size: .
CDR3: ASSLEDFSNEQF

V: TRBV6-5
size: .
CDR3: ASSYSATPMNTEAF

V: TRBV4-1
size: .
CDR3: ASSQDRSNRDTPYEQY

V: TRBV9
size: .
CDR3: ASSVAASGRASGSYEQY

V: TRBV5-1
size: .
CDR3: ASSSRETGELF

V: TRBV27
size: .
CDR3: ASSTRPGTGLEKLF

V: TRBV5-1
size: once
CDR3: ASSGTQGRPGYT

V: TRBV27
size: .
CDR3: ASSSYRGWHQPQH

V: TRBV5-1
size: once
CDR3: ASSLVGRGIGYT

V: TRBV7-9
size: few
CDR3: ASSHFGPQQGLNTEAF

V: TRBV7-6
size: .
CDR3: ASSLAGQGSSDGEKLF

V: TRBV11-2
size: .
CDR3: ASSPGQGGTGELF

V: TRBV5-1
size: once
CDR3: ASSGGSSGNTIY

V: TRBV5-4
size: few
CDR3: ASSRYRSADYGYT

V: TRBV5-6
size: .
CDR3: ASSIAGGREQY

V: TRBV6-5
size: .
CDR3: ASRRHGDTEAF

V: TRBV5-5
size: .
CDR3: ASSLTGGSYNEQF

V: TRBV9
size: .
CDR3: ASSAGYGYT

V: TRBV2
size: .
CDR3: ASSVTSGGTDTQY

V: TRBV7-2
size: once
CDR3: ASSPPRNRGRNEQF

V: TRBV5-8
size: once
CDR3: ASSLQQGRARDGELF

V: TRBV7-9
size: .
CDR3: ASSAGLGTQY

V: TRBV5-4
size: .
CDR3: ASRFGLSGANVLT

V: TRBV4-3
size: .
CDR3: ASSQVVPGELF

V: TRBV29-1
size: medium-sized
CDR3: SVGRGSGGDNEQF

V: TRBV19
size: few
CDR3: ASSVGLGGYT

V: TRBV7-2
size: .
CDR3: ASSLYSQGGQASNQPQH

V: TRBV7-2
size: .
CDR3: ASSLRRGSGRRATEAF

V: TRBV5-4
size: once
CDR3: ASSPADRLNYGYT

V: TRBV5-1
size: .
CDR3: ASSLDGTGSNTEAF

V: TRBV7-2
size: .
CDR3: ASSLGTDSYEQY

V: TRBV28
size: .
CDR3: ASSVTGGSGNTIY

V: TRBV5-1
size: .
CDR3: ASSLNRAETQY

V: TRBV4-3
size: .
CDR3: ASSQDMDRGGYGYT

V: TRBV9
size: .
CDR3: ASSTGGGLWYEQY

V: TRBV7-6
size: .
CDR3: ASSLAGAGNIQY